This T cell receptor (beta chain) stems from a study of T cells in Graves' hyperthyroidism and ophthalmopathy. Overall study results and limits: Before onset, ophthalmopathy was predicted by the model a median 6.5 months earlier. Blood also showed most of the thyroid clonotypes that were expanded above 0.001.

J was trimmed by 0 bases and V by 7 bases; bases with no gene match: 9. CDR1 DFQATT and CDR2 SNEGSKA come from the germline V gene (reference sequence). The CDR3 has 15 amino acids. Ophthalmopathy patients all had a Clinical Activity Score of at least 3, a NOSPECS grade of at least 4 and disease under 3 months old. Every diagnosis used clinical symptoms, serum thyroxine and TRAb, thyroid ultrasound and orbital computed tomography. This clonotype showed up many times. The target antigen is unknown. TCR beta CDR3 regions were amplified from RNA transcripts. The TCR CDR3 first-round RT-PCR relied on the HTBI primer set. TCRdb analysed the multiplex PCR reads with MiXCR anew, one entry per CDR3 protein. Of over 500,000 distinct CDR3 sequences in the sample, around 15% were seen once.

The V call is TRBV20-1, the J call TRBJ2-1; 7 nucleotides line up with TRBD1. This clonotype was obtained from a woman in her 30s with Graves' ophthalmopathy. Material for sequencing was blood. For the CDR3, the DNA is TGCAGTGAGGCAGGGGGAGCGAGCTCCTACAATGAGCAGTTCTTC. This translates into CSEAGGASSYNEQFF.